Below are 24 T cell receptor beta chains sequenced from a single sample in a study of shared clonotypes between healthy human individuals. Some clones are missing from TCRdb's copy, which holds only in-frame ones; the method was immunoSEQ multiplex PCR. Among around 2.3 million clones listed, roughly 95% were seen once. Sequenced material: naive CD4+ T cells sorted from blood. Subset: CD45RA+ positively selected. These receptors all come from a man between 18 and 29 years old in good health.

The CDR3 DNA is TGTGCCAGCAGTGAATGGTCGAGGGGGGGCGCAGGGTCACCCCTCCACTTT. Amino acid sequence: CASSEWSRGGAGSPLHF. V and J are TRBV25-1 and TRBJ1-6; TRBD1 is a possible D gene (6 bases). Germline lookup yields CDR1 MGHDK and CDR2 SYGVNS. The V gene lost 1 base and the J gene lost 10 bases, with 20 bases spanning the gap. The CDR3 runs to 17 residues.

Concerning this clone itself: Other DNA sequences of this sample code for an identical CDR3. CDR3 coding DNA: TGTGCCAGCAGCTTAGCCGGGACGGAGACCTACGAGCAGTACTTC. Amino acid sequence: CASSLAGTETYEQYF. The chain has TRBV7-2 and TRBJ2-7; D possibly matches TRBD1 or TRBD2 (5 bases each). From germline, CDR1 is SGHTA and CDR2 FQGNSA. V lost 0 bases and J lost 2, with 11 bases in between. This CDR3 is built from 15 residues.

The chain uses TRBV28 and TRBJ1-5; a weak D match, TRBD1 (5 bases). The CDR3 sequence is 15 residues long. CDR1 MDHEN and CDR2 SYDVKM come from the germline V gene. V lost 5 bases and J 2 bases, leaving 13 bases between the germline ends. CDR3 nucleotide sequence: TGTGCCAGCAGTCCCAGGGTTCCGGGCAATCAGCCCCAGCATTTT. Its translation: CASSPRVPGNQPQHF.

The chain is built from TRBV6-6 and TRBJ1-5; no reliable D call. Germline V gene lookup returns CDR1 MNHNY and CDR2 SVGAGI (reference sequence). CDR3 length equals 14 residues. V shed 4 bases and J shed 6 bases, with 13 bases lying between them. The CDR3 protein is CASSSKADSQPQHF. The CDR3 nucleotides are TGTGCCAGCAGTTCCAAGGCAGATTCTCAGCCCCAGCATTTT.

V usage is TRBV5-6 and J usage is TRBJ1-3; D unclear. The CDR3 loop spans 17 amino acids. V shed 1 base and J shed 4 bases, with 18 bases lying between them. The germline V gene encodes CDR1 SGHDT and CDR2 YYEEEE. The DNA for the CDR3 is TGTGCCAGCAGCTTGACCGGTGAGCCCACTGAGGGAAACACCATATATTTT. Amino acids: CASSLTGEPTEGNTIYF.

Only one count was recorded for this clone. This rearrangement joins TRBV27 to TRBJ2-7; maybe TRBD2 (7 bases). Trimming removed 2 bases at V and 5 bases at J, with 13 bases between. CDR3 length equals 14 residues. Germline values: CDR1 MNHEY, CDR2 SMNVEV (reference sequence). Here the CDR3 DNA reads TGTGCCAGCAGTTTAAAGGGGGGGGTACACGAGCAGTACTTC. This translates into CASSLKGGVHEQYF.

Turning to this clone: The junction departs from germline at one end; a sequencing error may be responsible. The chain combines TRBV7-7 with TRBJ2-5; TRBD1 or TRBD2 may be the D gene (5 bases each). This CDR3 contains 13 residues. Per germline, CDR1 SSHAT and CDR2 FNYEAQ (reference sequence). CDR3 loop: CASSLERGETQYF. The CDR3 bases are TGTGCTAGCAGCTTAGAGAGGGGAGAGACCCAGTACTTC.

The chain has TRBV15 and TRBJ1-6, with 8 bases identical to TRBD1. This CDR3 region has 15 residues. Germline V gives CDR1 LNHNV, CDR2 YYDKDF (reference sequence). With V trimmed by 5 bases and J by 5 bases, 5 bases remained unmatched. For the CDR3, the DNA is TGTGCCACCAGCGATCAGGGGGCGAATAATTCACCCCTCCACTTT. It translates to CATSDQGANNSPLHF.

V gene TRBV10-3 combines with J gene TRBJ1-2, with D possibly matching TRBD1 (6 bases). Germline CDR1 and CDR2: ENHRY and SYGVKD. CDR3 length: 12 residues. V was clipped by 11 bases and J by 4 bases, with 14 bases between them. The CDR3 here is CAVSGDIYGYTF. In DNA form, the CDR3 reads TGTGCCGTCTCGGGGGACATCTATGGCTACACCTTC.

The rearrangement links TRBV11-2 to TRBJ2-5; D call uncertain. The CDR3 is 15 amino acids. Trimming cost V 1 base and J 5 bases, with 14 bases left between them. CDR1 is SGHAT and CDR2 is FQNNGV in the germline V gene. In DNA, the CDR3 is TGTGCCAGCAGCTTAGGCAGACTGGCCCGGGAGACCCAGTACTTC. It specifies CASSLGRLARETQYF.

V is TRBV7-2 and J is TRBJ2-5; no reliable D call. The ends were cut back, 4 bases at V and 8 bases at J, with 14 bases in the middle. This CDR3 is built from 13 residues. Germline V gene sequence: CDR1 SGHTA, CDR2 FQGNSA. The CDR3 reads CASSSPFKRTQYF. The CDR3 DNA follows: TGTGCCAGCAGCTCTCCCTTTAAGAGAACCCAGTACTTC.

The chain employs TRBV7-2 and TRBJ1-5; weak D call: TRBD1 (5 bases). The CDR3 has 13 residues. CDR1 and CDR2 (germline): SGHTA, FQGNSA. The V end lost 11 bases, the J end lost 4 bases, and 15 bases lay between the germline ends. The CDR3 protein is CASSWGGNQPQHF. The CDR3 DNA sequence: TGTGCCTCCAGCTGGGGGGGAAATCAGCCCCAGCATTTT.

The rearrangement joins TRBV28 to TRBJ1-4; 9 positions match TRBD1. With V trimmed by 7 bases and J by 2 bases, 14 bases remained unmatched. CDR3 length: 18 amino acids. Germline loops: CDR1 MDHEN, CDR2 SYDVKM. The CDR3 spells CASTPPMGQGWTNEKLFF. CDR3 sequence (DNA): TGTGCCAGCACCCCGCCCATGGGACAGGGATGGACTAATGAAAAACTGTTTTTT.

The chain uses TRBV9 and TRBJ1-2, with 7 bases fitting TRBD1. In germline, CDR1 is SGDLS, CDR2 YYNGEE. V lost 7 bases, J lost 3 bases, and 15 bases stayed unmatched. This CDR3 has 16 amino acids. Here the CDR3 reads CASARQGTRGDYGYTF. CDR3 nucleotide sequence: TGTGCCAGCGCAAGACAGGGAACCCGAGGGGACTATGGCTACACCTTC. Using reference TRBV9 and TRBJ1-2 for the parts outside the CDR3, the full variable domain is DSGVTQTPKHLITATGQRVTLRCSPRSGDLSVYWYQQSLDQGLQFLIQYYNGEERAKGNILERFSAQQFPDLHSELNLSSLELGDSALYFCASARQGTRGDYGYTFGSGTRLTVV.

The V gene is TRBV19, the J gene TRBJ2-2, with 7 nucleotides matching TRBD1. The germline CDR1 and CDR2 sequences are LNHDA and SQIVND (reference sequence). J gave up 3 bases and V 5 bases, and 9 bases lay outside the gene matches. The CDR3 has 16 residues. The CDR3 sequence is CASSVTGTAYTGELFF. For the CDR3, the DNA is TGTGCCAGTAGTGTTACCGGGACAGCGTACACCGGGGAGCTGTTTTTT.

The chain couples TRBV11-3 to TRBJ2-3, with TRBD2 as a possible D gene (6 bases). V dropped 5 bases and J dropped 4 bases, with 13 bases sitting between them. CDR3 length: 14 residues. Germline V gene lookup returns CDR1 SGHNT and CDR2 YENEEA. The CDR3 spells CASSRQGGADTQYF. The CDR3 DNA reads TGTGCCAGCAGCCGCCAAGGAGGGGCAGATACGCAGTATTTT.

The V call is TRBV6-1, the J call TRBJ2-7; 9 bases fit TRBD1. This CDR3 is built from 12 residues. Germline lookup yields CDR1 MNHNS and CDR2 SASEGT. Trimming cost V 10 bases and J 5 bases; bases outside gene matches: 6. CDR3: CATNDRGNEQYF. CDR3 nucleotides: TGTGCCACCAATGACAGGGGGAACGAGCAGTACTTC.

J is TRBJ2-5 and V is TRBV7-9; possible D gene TRBD2, 5 bases. The CDR3 sequence is 15 residues long. CDR1 and CDR2 (germline): SEHNR, FQNEAQ (reference sequence). Between the trimmed V and J ends, which lost 1 base and 6 bases, there was a span of 15 bases. The CDR3 nucleotides are TGTGCCAGCAGCTTAGTCTTTGTTGGAGGTCAGACCCAGTACTTC. It translates to CASSLVFVGGQTQYF. Full variable domain (rest looked up from reference TRBV7-9 and TRBJ2-5): DTGVSQNPRHKITKRGQNVTFRCDPISEHNRLYWYRQTLGQGPEFLTYFQNEAQLEKSRLLSDRFSAERPKGSFSTLEIQRTEQGDSAMYLCASSLVFVGGQTQYFGPGTRLLVL.

The CDR3 here is CASSFRRNTIYF. CDR3 DNA sequence: TGTGCCAGCAGTTTTAGGAGAAACACCATATATTTT. This rearrangement joins TRBV28 to TRBJ1-3; the D is unclear. This CDR3 is built from 12 residues. The germline V and J ends were trimmed by 3 bases and 5 bases, with 5 bases remaining between them. CDR1 and CDR2 from the germline V gene are MDHEN and SYDVKM.

The chain couples TRBV10-3 to TRBJ1-6; D not resolved. CDR3 length equals 15 residues. Germline values: CDR1 ENHRY, CDR2 SYGVKD. V was cut by 4 bases and J by 7 bases, with 14 bases left in between. The CDR3 bases are TGTGCCATCAGTGGTACCCCGTTGGGAAATTCACCCCTCCACTTT. It encodes CAISGTPLGNSPLHF.

Worth noting for this clone: The identical CDR3 is also encoded by other nucleotide sequences in the sample. The gene calls are TRBV20-1 and TRBJ2-3; D unclear. CDR1 DFQATT and CDR2 SNEGSKA come from the germline V gene (reference sequence). The ends were cut back, 5 bases at V and 4 bases at J, with 4 bases in the middle. The CDR3 totals 10 residues. The CDR3 spells CSARADTQYF. The CDR3 DNA sequence: TGCAGTGCTCGCGCAGATACGCAGTATTTT.

The chain combines TRBV27 with TRBJ1-6; weak D call: TRBD1 (5 bases). Trimming left V 1 base short and J 9 bases short, with 16 bases between. CDR1 MNHEY and CDR2 SMNVEV come from the germline V gene (reference sequence). The CDR3 sequence is 16 residues long. The CDR3 sequence: CASSLFNLGPGSPLHF. The CDR3 DNA is TGTGCCAGCAGTTTATTTAATCTGGGGCCGGGTTCACCCCTCCACTTT.

This clone has just one count. The CDR3 DNA reads as TGTGCCAGTAGTATCCCGACAAGGGCCTTTAACTATGGCTACACCTTC. Its protein is CASSIPTRAFNYGYTF. The chain is built from TRBV19 and TRBJ1-2, with D uncertain. This CDR3 contains 16 residues. Per the germline V gene, CDR1 is LNHDA and CDR2 is SQIVND (reference sequence). The ends were cut back, 3 bases at V and 1 base at J, with 15 bases in the middle.

As for this clone: Other nucleotide sequences from this sample produce the same CDR3. The chain is built from TRBV5-1 and TRBJ2-5, with unresolved D. This CDR3 spans 12 amino acids. V was cut by 4 bases and J by 5 bases, with 9 bases left in between. Germline V gene lookup returns CDR1 SGHRS and CDR2 YFSETQ. CDR3 protein: CASSLPSETQYF. The CDR3 nucleotides read TGCGCCAGCAGCCTCCCGTCCGAGACCCAGTACTTC.